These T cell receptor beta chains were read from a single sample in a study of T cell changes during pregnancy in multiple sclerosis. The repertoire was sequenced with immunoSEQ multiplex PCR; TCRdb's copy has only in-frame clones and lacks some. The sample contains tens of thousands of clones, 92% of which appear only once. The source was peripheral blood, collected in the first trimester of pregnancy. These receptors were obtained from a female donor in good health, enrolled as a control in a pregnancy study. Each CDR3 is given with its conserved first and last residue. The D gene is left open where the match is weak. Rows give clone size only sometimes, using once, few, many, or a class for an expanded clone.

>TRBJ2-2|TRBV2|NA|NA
CASSDGQPTGELFF
TGTGCCAGCAGTGATGGACAGCCCACCGGGGAGCTGTTTTTT
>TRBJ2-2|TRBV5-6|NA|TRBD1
CASSYGTGVNTGELFF
TGTGCCAGCAGCTACGGGACAGGGGTAAACACCGGGGAGCTGTTTTTT
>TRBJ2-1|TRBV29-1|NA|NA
CSVELGAGYNEQFF
TGCAGCGTTGAACTGGGGGCAGGCTACAATGAGCAGTTCTTC
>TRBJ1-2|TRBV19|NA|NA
CASSQGHNYGYTF
TGTGCCAGTAGCCAGGGACACAACTATGGCTACACCTTC
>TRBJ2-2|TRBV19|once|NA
CASSIGGPNTGELFF
TGTGCCAGTAGTATAGGGGGCCCGAACACCGGGGAGCTGTTTTTT
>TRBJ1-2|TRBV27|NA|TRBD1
CASSSISGGVGYTF
TGTGCCAGCAGCTCTATCTCAGGGGGCGTTGGCTACACCTTC
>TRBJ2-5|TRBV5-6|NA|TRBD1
CASSLATGAWVTQYF
TGTGCCAGCAGCTTGGCTACAGGGGCGTGGGTGACCCAGTACTTC
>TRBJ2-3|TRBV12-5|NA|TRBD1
CASGLASTLQGASGPFTVGTQYF
TGTGCTAGTGGTTTGGCTAGCACATTACAGGGGGCGTCTGGGCCATTCACGGTGGGTACGCAGTATTTT
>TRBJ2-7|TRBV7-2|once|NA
CASSLVLGQTYEQYF
TGTGCCAGCAGCTTAGTTCTTGGGCAGACCTACGAGCAGTACTTC
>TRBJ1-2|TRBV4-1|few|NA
CASSQDAGHTF
TGCGCCAGCAGCCAAGACGCAGGGCACACCTTC
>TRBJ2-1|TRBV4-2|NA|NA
CASSQIGQGNEQFF
TGTGCCAGCAGCCAAATCGGTCAGGGCAATGAGCAGTTCTTC
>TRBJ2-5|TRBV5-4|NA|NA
CASSRSGVQETQYF
TGTGCCAGCAGCCGCTCGGGGGTACAAGAGACCCAGTACTTC
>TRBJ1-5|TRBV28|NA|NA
CASSAGTLGNQPQHF
TGTGCCAGCAGTGCCGGGACACTTGGCAATCAGCCCCAGCATTTT
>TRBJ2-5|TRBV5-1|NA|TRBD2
CATRTGGRETQYF
TGCGCCACCCGAACGGGAGGTCGGGAGACCCAGTACTTC
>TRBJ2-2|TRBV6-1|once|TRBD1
CATLTGTGGSGELFF
TGTGCCACCCTGACCGGGACAGGGGGGTCCGGGGAGCTGTTTTTT
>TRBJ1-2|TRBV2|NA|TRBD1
CASSSDRGNYGYTF
TGTGCCAGCAGCAGCGACAGGGGAAACTATGGCTACACCTTC